These 25 T cell receptor beta chains were all obtained from the same sample, sequenced in a study of blood T cell repertoires in COVID-19 (dated by TCRdb to about 2020). The library was obtained by the immunoSEQ multiplex PCR assay. Sourced from immuneACCESS, this table was stored by TCRdb with only in-frame sequences that have V and J called. A share of the clones is absent; for the studies checked, an unresolved V gene accounts for under half, and the remainder has no known explanation. Here the sample has some 300,000 clones; 90% occur a single time. Approximately 6.5% of the sample is taken by the ten largest. The sequencing input was peripheral blood. These receptors were collected from a woman between 45 and 65 years old with COVID-19, enrolled during active disease.

The chain recombines TRBV6-5 with TRBJ1-1; tentatively, D is TRBD1 (5 bases). The V end was cut by 4 bases, the J end by 5 bases, with 17 bases between. Germline-derived CDR1 and CDR2 are MNHEY and SVGAGI. The CDR3 is 15 residues long. CDR3 sequence (DNA): TGTGCCAGCAGTTCCCAGGGTGATGGGGGGACTGAAGCTTTCTTT. Translating it yields CASSSQGDGGTEAFF.

This clone was picked up one time. The V and J genes are TRBV28 and TRBJ1-1; 7 bases fit TRBD1. The junction had 6 bases not matched to a gene; V was cut back by 3 bases and J by 2 bases. Per the germline V gene, CDR1 is MDHEN and CDR2 is SYDVKM. The CDR3 runs to 15 residues. DNA of the CDR3: TGTGCCAGCAGTTTCGGGACAGCTGATAACACTGAAGCTTTCTTT. It is translated as CASSFGTADNTEAFF.

V usage is TRBV15 and J usage is TRBJ1-2; no clear D gene. From germline, CDR1 is LNHNV and CDR2 YYDKDF (reference sequence). V was shortened by 1 base and J by 8 bases, with 8 bases between the two germline ends. CDR3 size: 12 residues. The CDR3 sequence: CATSRVGEGYTF. In nucleotides, the CDR3 is TGTGCCACCAGCAGAGTGGGAGAGGGCTACACCTTC. The whole variable domain, filled in from reference TRBV15 and TRBJ1-2, reads DAMVIQNPRYQVTQFGKPVTLSCSQTLNHNVMYWYQQKSSQAPKLLFHYYDKDFNNEADTPDNFQSRRPNTSFCFLDIRSPGLGDTAMYLCATSRVGEGYTFGSGTRLTVV.

CDR3 nucleotide sequence: TGTGCCTGGATGGGAGACAATGAGCAGTTCTTC. This gives the protein CAWMGDNEQFF. The V call is TRBV30, the J call TRBJ2-1; TRBD2 is a possible D gene (5 bases). Germline V gives CDR1 GTSNPN, CDR2 SVGIG (reference sequence). The CDR3 runs to 11 residues. The ends were cut back, 4 bases at V and 5 bases at J, with 6 bases in the middle.

The chain joins TRBV24-1 to TRBJ2-1; 8 bases line up with TRBD2. This CDR3 has 16 residues. CDR1 KGHDR and CDR2 SFDVKD come from the germline V gene. With 3 bases clipped from V and 4 bases from J, the junction kept 7 bases outside the gene matches. CDR3 protein: CATSDPGASGYNEQFF. CDR3 DNA: TGTGCCACCAGTGATCCGGGTGCTAGCGGGTACAATGAGCAGTTCTTC.

This clone occurred a few times. The rearrangement links TRBV30 to TRBJ1-2; 9 nucleotides align to TRBD1. The CDR3 totals 13 residues. CDR1 is GTSNPN, CDR2 SVGIG, per germline (reference sequence). V shed 2 bases and J 3 bases; nucleotides not matched to a gene: 1. The CDR3: CAWSWTGDYGYTF. In nucleotides, the CDR3 is TGTGCCTGGAGTTGGACAGGGGACTATGGCTACACCTTC.

The J gene is TRBJ1-1, the V gene TRBV4-2; the match to TRBD1 covers 8 bases. CDR1 and CDR2 (germline): LGHNA, YNFKEQ. V was clipped by 4 bases and J by 4 bases; unmatched bases: 5. CDR3 length: 14 amino acids. The CDR3 protein is CASSLQGAGTEAFF. The DNA for the CDR3 is TGTGCCAGCAGCCTCCAGGGGGCCGGCACTGAAGCTTTCTTT.

V gene TRBV5-6 combines with J gene TRBJ1-5; perhaps TRBD1 as D (5 bases). The V end was cut by 3 bases, the J end by 0 bases, with 10 bases between. The CDR3 covers 15 residues. The germline V gene encodes CDR1 SGHDT and CDR2 YYEEEE. The CDR3 protein is CASSWGVTSNQPQHF. Here the CDR3 DNA reads TGTGCCAGCAGCTGGGGGGTTACTAGCAATCAGCCCCAGCATTTT.

The rearrangement links TRBV19 to TRBJ1-1; D is uncertain. Germline CDR1 and CDR2: LNHDA and SQIVND (reference sequence). The CDR3 runs to 11 residues. V gave up 8 bases and J gave up 10 bases, with 14 bases separating them. DNA of the CDR3: TGTGCCAGTGGACTATTTCCTGGAGCTTTCTTT. It specifies CASGLFPGAFF.

The V call is TRBV7-9, the J call TRBJ2-1; 14 bases align to TRBD2. The CDR3 extends over 15 amino acids. J lost 8 bases, V lost 4 bases, and 4 bases had no gene match. Germline assignment: CDR1 SEHNR and CDR2 FQNEAQ (reference sequence). The CDR3 protein is CASSSGLAGVHEQFF. In DNA form, the CDR3 reads TGTGCCAGCAGCTCGGGACTAGCGGGAGTTCATGAGCAGTTCTTC.

The V call is TRBV27, the J call TRBJ2-4; maybe TRBD2 (5 bases). CDR1 MNHEY and CDR2 SMNVEV come from the germline V gene (reference sequence). V was pared by 5 bases and J by 8 bases, with 13 bases between. The CDR3 contains 13 residues. In DNA form, the CDR3 reads TGTGCCAGCAGTCCCCTGGGAGAGTACATTCAGTACTTC. Amino acids: CASSPLGEYIQYF.

The rearrangement links TRBV2 to TRBJ1-2; 11 bases match TRBD1. Germline V gene lookup returns CDR1 SNHLY and CDR2 FYNNEI. Losses at the gene ends were 5 bases for V and 5 bases for J; bases not matched to a gene: 10. This CDR3 contains 16 residues. This CDR3 reads CASSNRDRGGRYGYTF. In DNA, the CDR3 is TGTGCCAGCAGTAACCGGGACAGGGGGGGCCGATATGGCTACACCTTC.

The CDR3 loop is CASNYHTGGETEAFF. The CDR3 DNA reads as TGCGCCAGCAACTACCATACAGGGGGCGAGACTGAAGCTTTCTTT. The chain combines TRBV5-1 with TRBJ1-1, with TRBD1 identical over 9 bases. Looked up from germline, CDR1 is SGHRS and CDR2 is YFSETQ. The CDR3 spans 15 residues. V dropped 6 bases and J dropped 5; count of bases not matched to a gene: 11. The full variable domain, with the rest looked up from reference TRBV5-1 and TRBJ1-1, is KAGVTQTPRYLIKTRGQQVTLSCSPISGHRSVSWYQQTPGQGLQFLFEYFSETQRNKGNFPGRFSGRQFSNSRSEMNVSTLELGDSALYLCASNYHTGGETEAFFGQGTRLTVV.

The chain recombines TRBV6-1 with TRBJ2-7; D perhaps matches TRBD1 (5 bases). V lost 0 bases, J lost 3 bases, and 9 bases lay in between. CDR3 length: 14 amino acids. The germline CDR1 and CDR2 sequences are MNHNS and SASEGT. This CDR3 reads CASSEAVRGYEQYF. CDR3 sequence (DNA): TGTGCCAGCAGTGAAGCGGTTAGGGGCTACGAGCAGTACTTC.

This clone came up once. This rearrangement joins TRBV7-2 to TRBJ1-1; 8 nucleotides agree with TRBD1. Trimming took 3 bases from V and 0 from J; bases not matched to a gene: 6. Per germline, CDR1 SGHTA and CDR2 FQGNSA. This CDR3 has 16 residues. The CDR3 here is CASSLKGQVMNTEAFF. The CDR3, as DNA: TGTGCCAGCAGCTTGAAGGGACAGGTAATGAACACTGAAGCTTTCTTT.

This chain connects TRBV29-1 to TRBJ1-2; 8 bases match TRBD1. Germline assignment: CDR1 SQVTM and CDR2 ANQGSEA. V was clipped by 7 bases and J by 8 bases; unmatched bases: 12. The CDR3 runs 13 residues. CDR3: CSGMKPTGDGYTF. For the CDR3, the DNA is TGCAGCGGTATGAAACCGACAGGGGACGGCTACACCTTC.

The chain carries TRBV19 and TRBJ1-1; D possibly corresponds to TRBD1 (5 bases). This CDR3 spans 14 amino acids. The germline V and J ends were trimmed by 4 bases and 1 base, with 10 bases remaining between them. Germline CDR1 is LNHDA and CDR2 is SQIVND (reference sequence). The CDR3 spells CASSTQGGNTEAFF. The DNA for the CDR3 is TGTGCCAGTAGTACCCAGGGAGGGAACACTGAAGCTTTCTTT.

This clone was counted a single time. The rearrangement links TRBV6-1 to TRBJ2-3; tentatively, D is TRBD2 (6 bases). Per the germline V gene, CDR1 is MNHNS and CDR2 is SASEGT. V lost 0 bases to trimming and J lost 5 bases, with 6 bases between them. CDR3 length: 13 residues. CDR3 bases: TGTGCCAGCAGTGAAGCGCGGGGAGATACGCAGTATTTT. Its translation is CASSEARGDTQYF.

The V gene is TRBV6-1, the J gene TRBJ1-3, with TRBD1 matching 7 bases. V lost 1 base and J lost 0; bases outside the gene matches: 3. There are 16 residues in the CDR3. Germline CDR1 reads MNHNS; CDR2 reads SASEGT. CDR3 DNA: TGTGCCAGCAGTGAAGGGACAGGTTTCTCTGGAAACACCATATATTTT. This codes for CASSEGTGFSGNTIYF.

This rearrangement joins TRBV6-6 to TRBJ2-4; TRBD1 aligns across 12 bases. V trimming: 6 bases; J trimming: 1 base; junction bases outside the gene matches: 7. Germline CDR1 reads MNHNY; CDR2 reads SVGAGI (reference sequence). CDR3 length: 17 amino acids. The chain's CDR3 is CASRRGGQGAAKNIQYF. CDR3 nucleotide sequence: TGTGCCAGCAGACGAGGGGGACAGGGGGCGGCCAAAAACATTCAGTACTTC.

The chain couples TRBV7-9 to TRBJ1-2; D is ambiguous. Germline V gene lookup returns CDR1 SEHNR and CDR2 FQNEAQ (reference sequence). V shed 5 bases and J shed 7 bases, with 17 bases lying between them. The CDR3 totals 14 residues. DNA for the CDR3: TGTGCCAGCAGCCACGTGGACTTTCTCCCTGGCTACACCTTC. Translation: CASSHVDFLPGYTF.

CDR3: CASSTGTGRDEQYF. For the CDR3, the DNA is TGTGCCAGCAGTACCGGGACAGGGCGAGACGAGCAGTACTTC. This sequence joins TRBV6-5 and TRBJ2-7, with 9 bases matching TRBD1. This CDR3 spans 14 amino acids. With V trimmed by 5 bases and J by 5 bases, 7 bases remained unmatched. CDR1 MNHEY and CDR2 SVGAGI come from the germline V gene.

The rearrangement uses TRBV5-1 and TRBJ2-5; possible D gene TRBD1, 5 bases. CDR3 length: 17 amino acids. Germline V gene lookup returns CDR1 SGHRS and CDR2 YFSETQ. Trimming shortened V by 0 bases and J by 1 base, and 16 bases separated the two germline ends. The CDR3: CASSLAQGIGFQETQYF. The DNA for the CDR3 is TGCGCCAGCAGCTTGGCCCAGGGTATAGGATTCCAAGAGACCCAGTACTTC.

The chain joins TRBV27 to TRBJ1-2; the D gene is possibly TRBD1 (6 bases). The ends were cut back, 5 bases at V and 1 base at J, with 17 bases in the middle. CDR3 length: 16 residues. Germline V gene sequence: CDR1 MNHEY, CDR2 SMNVEV (reference sequence). The CDR3 coding sequence is TGTGCCAGCAGTCCCGGACAGATCCTTATTAACTATGGCTACACCTTC. Amino acids: CASSPGQILINYGYTF.

In DNA, the CDR3 is TGTGCCAGCAGCCGGGACATCGTGGGGAAGACCCAGTACTTC. This gives the protein CASSRDIVGKTQYF. The chain joins TRBV25-1 to TRBJ2-5; TRBD1 might be the D (6 bases). The CDR3 totals 14 residues. V was trimmed by 6 bases and J by 6 bases, leaving 17 bases between them. Germline CDR1 MGHDK, CDR2 SYGVNS.